Listed below are T cell receptor beta chains from one sample, sequenced in a study of blood T cell repertoires in COVID-19. Profiling relied on immunoSEQ multiplex PCR, and the TCRdb table lists in-frame clones only, not all of them. In the table there are about 150,000 clones, roughly 80% of which are singletons. The sequenced material came from PBMCs or T cells enriched from blood (not recorded which). The receptors were sampled from a woman aged 35 to 49 who had recovered from COVID-19. The CDR3 runs from the conserved cysteine through the conserved F or W. A D gene is named only where the DNA matches it firmly. Expanded clones get a size class; other rows say once, few or many, or leave the size out.

TRBJ2-1 TRBD2 17 - TRBV4-1 CASSQSLAGGLYIEQFF TGCGCCAGCAGCCAATCTCTAGCGGGAGGTCTGTACATTGAGCAGTTCTTC
TRBJ2-1 - 12 - TRBV7-9 CASSLVSGEQFF TGTGCCAGCAGCTTAGTTAGCGGTGAGCAGTTCTTC
TRBJ2-5 TRBD2 14 - TRBV5-4 CASSSGGGQETQYF TGTGCCAGCAGTAGCGGGGGTGGTCAAGAGACCCAGTACTTC
TRBJ1-4 - 13 - TRBV29-1 CSVEEGGGEKLFF TGCAGCGTTGAGGAGGGAGGGGGTGAAAAACTGTTTTTT
TRBJ1-1 - 14 - TRBV19 CASSISMSYTEAFF TGTGCCAGTAGTATCTCTATGAGTTACACTGAAGCTTTCTTT
TRBJ1-1 TRBD1 13 once TRBV18 CASSPLGQGEAFF TGTGCCAGCTCACCACTCGGACAGGGAGAAGCTTTCTTT
TRBJ1-3 TRBD1 17 once TRBV11-3 CASSTRTGGDHRNTIYF TGTGCCAGCAGCACCAGGACAGGGGGTGATCATAGAAACACCATATATTTT
TRBJ2-1 TRBD2 16 - TRBV5-6 CASSPRTSGAYNEQFF TGTGCCAGCAGCCCGCGGACTAGCGGGGCCTACAATGAGCAGTTCTTC
TRBJ2-5 TRBD2 14 - TRBV29-1 CSVASGGARETQYF TGCAGCGTGGCCTCGGGAGGGGCCCGGGAGACCCAGTACTTC
TRBJ2-7 TRBD1 15 - TRBV19 CASSMQGERPYEQYF TGTGCCAGTAGTATGCAGGGGGAACGCCCCTACGAGCAGTACTTC
TRBJ1-4 - 15 - TRBV5-1 CASSPLQGNNEKLFF TGCGCCAGCAGCCCGTTACAGGGCAATAATGAAAAACTGTTTTTT
TRBJ2-1 TRBD2 15 - TRBV11-1 CASSSFAGGFNEQFF TGTGCCAGCAGCTCTTTCGCGGGGGGGTTTAATGAGCAGTTCTTC
TRBJ2-6 TRBD1 16 - TRBV5-1 CASSLATGVGANVLTF TGCGCCAGCAGCTTGGCTACAGGGGTCGGGGCCAACGTCCTGACTTTC
TRBJ1-1 - 15 - TRBV10-3 CAISETFNRGSEAFF TGTGCCATCAGTGAGACGTTCAACCGAGGGTCTGAAGCTTTCTTT
TRBJ2-1 - 14 - TRBV27 CASKRKAETNEQFF TGTGCCAGCAAAAGAAAAGCGGAAACCAATGAGCAGTTCTTC
TRBJ2-1 TRBD2 13 - TRBV24-1 CATSDLGREGQFF TGTGCCACCAGTGATTTAGGTAGGGAGGGGCAGTTCTTC
TRBJ1-1 - 15 - TRBV19 CASSIAGSSNTEAFF TGTGCCAGTAGTATAGCAGGAAGTTCGAACACTGAAGCTTTCTTT
TRBJ2-2 TRBD2 14 - TRBV15 CATSRGLAGGELFF TGTGCCACCAGCAGAGGACTAGCGGGCGGGGAGCTGTTTTTT
TRBJ2-2 TRBD2 17 - TRBV7-3 CASSLIGEGPDTGELFF TGTGCCAGCAGCTTAATTGGGGAGGGCCCGGACACCGGGGAGCTGTTTTTT
TRBJ2-5 - 13 - TRBV5-6 CASSSTSQETQYF TGTGCCAGCAGCTCGACTTCCCAAGAGACCCAGTACTTC
TRBJ1-6 TRBD1 18 - TRBV14 CASSPDRGGISYNSPLHF TGTGCCAGCAGCCCCGACAGGGGTGGGATTTCCTATAATTCACCCCTCCACTTT
TRBJ1-1 - 13 - TRBV3-1/TRBV3-2 CASSQRLALEAFF TGTGCCAGCAGCCAACGATTGGCCCTTGAAGCTTTCTTT
TRBJ1-2 - 13 - TRBV6-2/TRBV6-3 CASSLGQHYGYTF TGTGCCAGCAGCCTAGGACAGCACTATGGCTACACCTTC
TRBJ2-1 - 14 - TRBV9 CASSVLAGHNEQFF TGTGCCAGCAGCGTACTAGCAGGCCACAATGAGCAGTTCTTC
TRBJ2-7 TRBD2 15 - TRBV9 CASSAGTSGTYEQYF TGTGCCAGCAGCGCGGGGACTAGCGGGACGTACGAGCAGTACTTC
TRBJ1-1 - 14 few TRBV4-2 CASSSHRVNTEAFF TGTGCCAGCAGCTCTCACAGGGTGAACACTGAAGCTTTCTTT
TRBJ1-2 - 14 - TRBV5-1 CASSLESSNYGYTF TGCGCCAGCAGCTTGGAATCATCAAACTATGGCTACACCTTC
TRBJ2-7 TRBD2 14 - TRBV27 CASSLRGGPLEQYF TGTGCCAGCAGTCTCCGGGGGGGCCCCCTCGAGCAGTACTTC
TRBJ2-2 - 13 once TRBV30 CAYSSVNTGELFF TGTGCCTACAGTTCCGTGAACACCGGGGAGCTGTTTTTT
TRBJ2-1 - 13 - TRBV19 CASSIGSLNEQFF TGTGCCAGTAGTATTGGCTCCCTCAATGAGCAGTTCTTC
TRBJ2-4 - 17 once TRBV2 CASSEESQGLAKNIQYF TGTGCCAGCAGTGAGGAGTCGCAGGGCCTAGCCAAAAACATTCAGTACTTC
TRBJ1-1 - 15 - TRBV5-5 CASSLLLTANTEAFF TGTGCCAGCAGCTTGCTATTGACAGCGAACACTGAAGCTTTCTTT
TRBJ2-1 TRBD2 14 once TRBV9 CASSAGLSHNEQFF TGTGCCAGCAGCGCGGGACTATCCCACAATGAGCAGTTCTTC
TRBJ1-5 - 15 many TRBV5-1 CASSLDGFSNQPQHF TGCGCCAGCAGCTTGGACGGGTTCTCCAATCAGCCCCAGCATTTT
TRBJ2-7 TRBD1 16 once TRBV5-1 CASSLHRGQGINEQYF TGCGCCAGCAGCTTGCATCGGGGACAGGGGATCAACGAGCAGTACTTC